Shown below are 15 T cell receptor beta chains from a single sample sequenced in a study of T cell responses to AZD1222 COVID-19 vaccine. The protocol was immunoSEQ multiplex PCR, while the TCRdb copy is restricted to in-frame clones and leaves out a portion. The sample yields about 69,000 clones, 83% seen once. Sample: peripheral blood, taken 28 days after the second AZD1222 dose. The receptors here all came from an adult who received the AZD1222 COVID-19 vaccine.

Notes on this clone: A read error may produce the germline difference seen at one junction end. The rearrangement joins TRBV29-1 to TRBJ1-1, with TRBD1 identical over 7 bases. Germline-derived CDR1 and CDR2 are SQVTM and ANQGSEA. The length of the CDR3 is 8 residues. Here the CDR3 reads CSATGTAF. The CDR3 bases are TGCAGCGCCACCGGGACAGCGTTT.

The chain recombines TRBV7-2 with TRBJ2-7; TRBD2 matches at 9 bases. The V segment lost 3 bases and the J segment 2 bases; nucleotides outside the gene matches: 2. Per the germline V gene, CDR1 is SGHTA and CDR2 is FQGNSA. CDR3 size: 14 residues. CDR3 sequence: CASSFAGGPYEQYF. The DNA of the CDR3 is TGTGCCAGCAGCTTTGCGGGAGGGCCCTACGAGCAGTACTTC.

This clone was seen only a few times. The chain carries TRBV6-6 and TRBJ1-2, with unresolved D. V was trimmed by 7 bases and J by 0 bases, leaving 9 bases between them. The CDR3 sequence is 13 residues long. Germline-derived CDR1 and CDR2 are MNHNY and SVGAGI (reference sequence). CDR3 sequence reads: CASTTVANYGYTF. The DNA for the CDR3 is TGTGCCAGCACCACGGTAGCTAACTATGGCTACACCTTC.

CDR3 nucleotide sequence: TGTGCCAGCAGTTTAAAGTCAGAGATCTATGGCTACACCTTC. The encoded protein is CASSLKSEIYGYTF. V gene TRBV27 combines with J gene TRBJ1-2; D unclear. Trimming cost V 2 bases and J 4 bases, with 11 bases left between them. The germline CDR1 and CDR2 sequences are MNHEY and SMNVEV (reference sequence). CDR3 size: 14 residues.

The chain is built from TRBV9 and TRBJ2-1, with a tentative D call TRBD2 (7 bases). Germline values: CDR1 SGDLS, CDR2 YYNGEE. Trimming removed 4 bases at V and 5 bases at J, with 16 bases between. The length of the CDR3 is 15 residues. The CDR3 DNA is TGTGCCAGCAGCCTAACCGGGGGGCCCAACAATGAGCAGTTCTTC. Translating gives CASSLTGGPNNEQFF.

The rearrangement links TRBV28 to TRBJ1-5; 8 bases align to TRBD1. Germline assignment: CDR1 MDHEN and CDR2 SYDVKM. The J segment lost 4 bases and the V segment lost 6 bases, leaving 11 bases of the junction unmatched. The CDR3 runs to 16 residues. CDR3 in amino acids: CASSVYLTGGNQPQHF. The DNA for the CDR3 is TGTGCCAGCAGCGTATACCTTACAGGGGGGAATCAGCCCCAGCATTTT.

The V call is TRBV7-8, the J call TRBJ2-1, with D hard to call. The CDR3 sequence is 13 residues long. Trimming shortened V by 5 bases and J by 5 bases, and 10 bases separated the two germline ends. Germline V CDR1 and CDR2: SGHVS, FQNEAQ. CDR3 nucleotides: TGTGCCAGCAGCATTGGACCGAACAATGAGCAGTTCTTC. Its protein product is CASSIGPNNEQFF.

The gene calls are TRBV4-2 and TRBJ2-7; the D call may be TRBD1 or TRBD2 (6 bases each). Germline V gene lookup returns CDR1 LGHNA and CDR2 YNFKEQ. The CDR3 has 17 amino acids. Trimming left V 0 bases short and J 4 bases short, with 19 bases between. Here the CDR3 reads CASSQDTGGGPLYEQYF. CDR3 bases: TGTGCCAGCAGCCAAGATACCGGGGGCGGTCCTCTTTACGAGCAGTACTTC.

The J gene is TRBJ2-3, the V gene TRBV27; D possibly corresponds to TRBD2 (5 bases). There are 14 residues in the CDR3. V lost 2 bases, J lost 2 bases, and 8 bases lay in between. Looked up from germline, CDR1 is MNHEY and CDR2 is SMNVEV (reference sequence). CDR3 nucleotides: TGTGCCAGCAGTTTAGGGAGCCCCACAGATACGCAGTATTTT. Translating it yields CASSLGSPTDTQYF.

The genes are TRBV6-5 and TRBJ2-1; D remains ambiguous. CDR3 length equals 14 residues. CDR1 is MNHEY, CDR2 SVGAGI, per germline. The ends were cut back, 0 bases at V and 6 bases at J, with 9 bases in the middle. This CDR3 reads CASSYSGRSNEQFF. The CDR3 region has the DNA TGTGCCAGCAGTTACTCAGGCAGGTCCAATGAGCAGTTCTTC.

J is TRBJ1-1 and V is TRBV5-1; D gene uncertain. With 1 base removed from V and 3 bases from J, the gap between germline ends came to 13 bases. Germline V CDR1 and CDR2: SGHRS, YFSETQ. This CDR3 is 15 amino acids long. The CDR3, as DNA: TGCGCCAGCAGCTTGCTCCGGGTTGGGGACACTGAAGCTTTCTTT. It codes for CASSLLRVGDTEAFF.

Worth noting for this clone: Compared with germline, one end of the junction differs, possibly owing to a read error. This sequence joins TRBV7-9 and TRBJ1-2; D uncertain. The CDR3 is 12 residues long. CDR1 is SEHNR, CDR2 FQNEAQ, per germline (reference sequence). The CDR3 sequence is CASSLKHYDYTF. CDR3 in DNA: TGTGCCAGCAGCTTGAAACACTATGACTACACCTTC.

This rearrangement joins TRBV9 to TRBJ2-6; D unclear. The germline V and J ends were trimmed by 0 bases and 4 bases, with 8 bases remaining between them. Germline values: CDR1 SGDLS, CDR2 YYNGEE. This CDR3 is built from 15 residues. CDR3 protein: CASSVAGTGANVLTF. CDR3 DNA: TGTGCCAGCAGCGTAGCCGGTACCGGGGCCAACGTCCTGACTTTC.

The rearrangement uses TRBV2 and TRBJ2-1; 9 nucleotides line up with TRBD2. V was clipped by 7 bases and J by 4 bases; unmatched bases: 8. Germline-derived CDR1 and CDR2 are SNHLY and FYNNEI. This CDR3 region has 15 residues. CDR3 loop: CASKVAGADYNEQFF. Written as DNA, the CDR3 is TGTGCCAGCAAGGTAGCGGGGGCCGATTACAATGAGCAGTTCTTC.

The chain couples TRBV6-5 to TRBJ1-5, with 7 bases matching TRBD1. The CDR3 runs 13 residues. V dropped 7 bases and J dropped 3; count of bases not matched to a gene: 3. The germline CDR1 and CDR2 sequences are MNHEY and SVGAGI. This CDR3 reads CASKTGVNQPQHF. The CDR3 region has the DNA TGTGCCAGCAAAACAGGGGTCAATCAGCCCCAGCATTTT.